This section outlines one T cell receptor beta chain sequence together with its context. These data belong to a study of blood T cells in healthy people across ages. With each sample, at least 5.5 micrograms of total RNA were extracted. Next came a second PCR, run for about 6 to 11 cycles, which used a sample-barcoded 5' primer along with a J-beta primer mix. Using its own MiXCR run on the 5' RACE reads, TCRdb lists one record per CDR3 protein. The sample consists of 1,800,000 or so distinct CDR3 sequences, about 39% of them appearing once. Germline CDR1 is MNHEY and CDR2 is SMNVEV (reference sequence). The CDR3 extends over 14 amino acids.

Sequenced input: blood. The receptor was isolated from a human donor in good health. The V call is TRBV27, the J call TRBJ2-5, with D unresolved. The DNA end lines up better with TRBJ2-7; the J call may be wrong. The CDR3 is CASRRIQGSYEQYF. CDR3 in DNA: TGTGCCAGCAGAAGAATCCAAGGATCCTACGAGCAGTACTTC.